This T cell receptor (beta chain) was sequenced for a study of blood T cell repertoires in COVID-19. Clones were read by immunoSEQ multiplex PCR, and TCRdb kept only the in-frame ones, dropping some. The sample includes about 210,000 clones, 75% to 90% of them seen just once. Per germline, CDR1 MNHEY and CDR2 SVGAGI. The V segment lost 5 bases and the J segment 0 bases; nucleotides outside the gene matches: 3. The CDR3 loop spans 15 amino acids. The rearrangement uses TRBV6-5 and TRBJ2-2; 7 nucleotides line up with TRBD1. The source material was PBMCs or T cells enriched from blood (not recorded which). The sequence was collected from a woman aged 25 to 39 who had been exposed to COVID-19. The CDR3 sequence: CASSPQGANTGELFF. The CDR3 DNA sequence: TGTGCCAGCAGTCCCCAGGGGGCGAACACCGGGGAGCTGTTTTTT.